This T cell receptor (beta chain) was sequenced during a study of radiotherapy plus CTLA-4 blockade in lung cancer. Germline CDR1 and CDR2: LNHNV and YYDKDF (reference sequence). The CDR3 extends over 14 amino acids. V lost 3 bases, J lost 1 base, and 6 bases lay in between. Data came from immunoSEQ multiplex PCR; TCRdb stores just in-frame clones and leaves some out. This table has around 110,000 clones, 75% to 90% appearing once. Those with chemo-refractory metastatic non-small-cell lung cancer were treated with focal radiation combined with CTLA-4 blockade using ipilimumab. With regard to this clone: The antigen remains undetermined.

Study-wide results and caveats: Early shifts in blood T cell clones, with interferon-beta, reportedly predicted response best. In blood, TCR clones derived from the tumor expanded after radiotherapy plus ipilimumab.

V is TRBV15 and J is TRBJ2-2, with a tentative D call TRBD1 (6 bases). The TCR comes from a human donor with non-small cell lung cancer that progressed on radiotherapy plus ipilimumab. Sequences were derived from peripheral blood, sampled from a patient treated with radiotherapy plus ipilimumab. CDR3 sequence reads: CATSRGQNTGELFF. The CDR3 DNA reads as TGTGCCACCAGCAGGGGACAGAACACCGGGGAGCTGTTTTTT.